The 19 T cell receptor beta chains below all came from one sample that was sequenced in a study of prognosis after radiotherapy for stage I lung cancer. From genomic DNA, TCR beta CDR3 was amplified by two-round multiplex PCR. Primers (each specific to one TRBV or TRBJ gene) were used in first-round PCR. TCRdb redid the calling of the multiplex PCR reads with MiXCR, one entry per CDR3 protein. This table holds tens of thousands of distinct CDR3 sequences, around a quarter found once. Source: PBMCs, taken before or after stereotactic body radiation therapy (not recorded which). The receptors stem from a donor aged 50 or older with non-small cell lung cancer.

About this clonotype itself: Only one base separates this from a far larger clonotype, so it likely reflects a read error. The J gene is TRBJ1-1, the V gene TRBV6-4; the D is unclear. V was shortened by 6 bases and J by 0 bases, with 11 bases between the two germline ends. CDR1 is MRHNA, CDR2 SNTAGT, per germline. This CDR3 is 14 amino acids long. The chain's CDR3 is CASSQQSMNTEAFF. In nucleotides, the CDR3 is TGTGCCAGCAGCCAGCAGTCGATGAACACTGAAGCTTTCTTT.

Many counts were recorded for this clonotype. The rearrangement joins TRBV4-1 to TRBJ2-7, with unresolved D. CDR3 size: 12 residues. V lost 3 bases to trimming and J lost 10 bases, with 13 bases between them. Germline CDR1 reads MGHRA; CDR2 reads YSYEKL. The CDR3 protein is CASSQGGYGQYF. CDR3 DNA sequence: TGCGCCAGCAGCCAGGGCGGCTACGGTCAGTACTTC.

This clonotype occurred many times. CDR3 residues: CASSILTPADTQYF. For the CDR3, the DNA is TGTGCCAGCAGTATCTTAACCCCCGCAGATACGCAGTATTTT. V and J are TRBV6-2 or TRBV6-3 and TRBJ2-3; D remains ambiguous. CDR1 MNHEY and CDR2 SVGEGT come from the germline V gene. CDR3 length equals 14 residues. V was clipped by 5 bases and J by 4 bases, with 13 bases between them.

This clonotype was recorded at least ten times. A much larger clone sits a single nucleotide away, making a read error possible. The chain joins TRBV12-3 or TRBV12-4 to TRBJ2-1, with 10 bases aligning to TRBD2. The CDR3 contains 14 residues. J was trimmed by 7 bases and V by 4 bases; bases with no gene match: 4. The CDR3: CASSSLAGTNEQFF. CDR3 in DNA: TGTGCCAGCAGTTCACTAGCGGGAACTAATGAGCAGTTCTTC.

V usage is TRBV27 and J usage is TRBJ2-7; no reliable D call. Trimming pared 5 bases from V and 4 bases from J, leaving 21 bases between. Germline CDR1 is MNHEY and CDR2 is SMNVEV (reference sequence). The CDR3 contains 16 residues. In nucleotides, the CDR3 is TGTGCCAGCAGTCCCCGAAGTCTAAAATACCGGTACGAGCAGTACTTC. Protein: CASSPRSLKYRYEQYF.

This chain links TRBV15 with TRBJ1-1; D gene unclear. This CDR3 is built from 16 residues. V dropped 0 bases and J dropped 4 bases, with 15 bases sitting between them. The germline V gene has CDR1 LNHNV and CDR2 YYDKDF (reference sequence). The CDR3 bases are TGTGCCACCAGCAGAGATCAGGTGTCCGTGGTCACTGAAGCTTTCTTT. Translating gives CATSRDQVSVVTEAFF.

This clonotype was counted many times. The chain couples TRBV7-8 to TRBJ2-5, with 10 positions matching TRBD2. J gave up 4 bases and V 1 base, and 12 bases lay outside the gene matches. CDR1 is SGHVS and CDR2 is FQNEAQ in the germline V gene. CDR3 length: 18 residues. CDR3 DNA: TGTGCCAGCAGCTTAGGCCCTAGCGGGAGCGTGGTAAGAGAGACCCAGTACTTC. Its protein product is CASSLGPSGSVVRETQYF.

In its sample, this clonotype was seen many times. The genes are TRBV28 and TRBJ2-1, with D uncertain. Germline-derived CDR1 and CDR2 are MDHEN and SYDVKM. Trimming cost V 6 bases and J 7 bases, with 10 bases left between them. This CDR3 region has 12 residues. The CDR3 protein is CASRLSWNEQFF. For the CDR3, the DNA is TGTGCCAGCAGGCTCTCGTGGAATGAGCAGTTCTTC.

The V and J genes are TRBV12-3 or TRBV12-4 and TRBJ2-1; D is ambiguous. The V end lost 3 bases, the J end lost 2 bases, and 14 bases lay between the germline ends. The CDR3 is made up of 16 amino acids. This CDR3 reads CASSLRTQPAYNEQFF. The CDR3 DNA reads TGTGCCAGCAGTTTGAGGACCCAACCGGCCTACAATGAGCAGTTCTTC.

This clonotype was recorded many times. This sequence joins TRBV19 and TRBJ1-5; D not resolved. The CDR3 runs to 14 residues. Germline CDR1 and CDR2: LNHDA and SQIVND (reference sequence). V lost 5 bases and J lost 6, with 14 bases in between. For the CDR3, the DNA is TGTGCCAGTAGTTTTTCGGAGTTCCGTCAGCCCCAGCATTTT. Translation gives CASSFSEFRQPQHF.

This clonotype was recorded many times. The chain links TRBV6-1 to TRBJ1-2; the D gene is possibly TRBD1 (6 bases). V gave up 0 bases and J gave up 2 bases, with 19 bases separating them. CDR1 is MNHNS and CDR2 is SASEGT in the germline V gene. The CDR3 length is 18 residues. CDR3 DNA sequence: TGTGCCAGCAGTGAAGCCACGGCAGGGTGGGGGGCCAACTATGGCTACACCTTC. Amino acid sequence: CASSEATAGWGANYGYTF.

At least ten counts were recorded for this clonotype. This chain links TRBV11-2 with TRBJ2-5; tentatively, D is TRBD1 (6 bases). The V gene lost 5 bases and the J gene lost 2 bases, with 15 bases spanning the gap. This CDR3 is 15 amino acids long. Germline V gives CDR1 SGHAT, CDR2 FQNNGV. The CDR3 DNA follows: TGTGCCAGCAGCCCCGCCGGGACACCTCAAGAGACCCAGTACTTC. This translates into CASSPAGTPQETQYF.

CDR3 in DNA: TGCGCCAGCAGCTTTTCACAAGAAACTGGAAACACCATATATTTT. It specifies CASSFSQETGNTIYF. V is TRBV5-1 and J is TRBJ1-3; D unresolved. The CDR3 is 15 amino acids. V lost 2 bases and J lost 2, with 11 bases in between. Germline V gives CDR1 SGHRS, CDR2 YFSETQ.

The table lists this clonotype with a few counts. A read error may explain this, as a much larger clone is one base away. The V and J genes are TRBV11-2 and TRBJ1-4; no firm D call. The CDR3 has 13 amino acids. CDR1 is SGHAT and CDR2 is FQNNGV in the germline V gene. The CDR3 DNA follows: TGTGCCAGCAGCCGCAGCGGTCTTGAAAAACCGTTTTTT. Encoded protein: CASSRSGLEKPFF.

This clonotype came up many times. The rearrangement links TRBV4-1 to TRBJ2-3; D is unresolved. CDR1 and CDR2 (germline): MGHRA, YSYEKL. CDR3 size: 12 residues. Between the trimmed V and J ends, which lost 3 bases and 4 bases, there was a span of 5 bases. CDR3 nucleotides: TGCGCCAGCAGCCACGGACCAGATACGCAGTATTTT. Protein product: CASSHGPDTQYF.

CDR3 sequence reads: CASSVGALSTEAFF. The CDR3 DNA follows: TGTGCCAGCAGCGTTGGGGCGTTAAGTACTGAAGCTTTCTTT. This chain links TRBV9 with TRBJ1-1; D is possibly TRBD1 (5 bases). Deletions cut 2 bases from V and 5 bases from J, with 13 bases between. This CDR3 is built from 14 residues. Germline assignment: CDR1 SGDLS and CDR2 YYNGEE.

The sample holds many counts of this clonotype. The V gene is TRBV4-1, the J gene TRBJ2-6; 10 positions agree with TRBD2. Germline V gene lookup returns CDR1 MGHRA and CDR2 YSYEKL. Germline trimming cut 3 bases from V and 0 bases from J; bases unmatched to any gene: 8. The CDR3 spans 19 residues. CDR3 region: CASSHGRLAGPSGANVLTF. The CDR3 DNA reads as TGCGCCAGCAGCCATGGGAGACTAGCGGGCCCCTCTGGGGCCAACGTCCTGACTTTC.

V usage is TRBV20-1 and J usage is TRBJ1-2; D unclear. This CDR3 comprises 14 residues. The germline CDR1 and CDR2 sequences are DFQATT and SNEGSKA (reference sequence). V shed 6 bases and J shed 6 bases, with 20 bases lying between them. The CDR3 DNA reads as TGCAGTGCCACCCCGGACGGAAAAAACCATGGCTACACCTTC. Translating it yields CSATPDGKNHGYTF.

Comment on this clonotype: A clone one base away is much larger, so this may be a read error. V gene TRBV11-2 combines with J gene TRBJ2-1, with 11 bases lining up with TRBD1. J gave up 10 bases and V 4 bases, and 12 bases lay outside the gene matches. CDR3 length equals 16 residues. Germline CDR1 reads SGHAT; CDR2 reads FQNNGV. The CDR3 protein is CASSSDLGTGGYEQFF. DNA for the CDR3: TGTGCCAGCAGCTCCGATCTGGGGACAGGGGGGTACGAGCAGTTCTTC.